This T cell receptor (beta chain) is drawn from a study of tumor and adjacent non-tumor tissue in lung cancer. On the study more broadly: Histology: about a dozen adenocarcinoma, a couple of squamous cell carcinoma, 1 small cell lung cancer. Each sample yielded 3.9 million or so productive TCRbeta reads on average. Study conclusions and caveats: Compared with tumor, normal lung showed significantly lower TCR diversity. Higher tumor TCR diversity was associated with shorter survival.

RNA was extracted from bulk tissue without any cell sorting. Looked up from germline, CDR1 is MGHRA and CDR2 is YSYEKL. The V end lost 0 bases, the J end lost 6 bases, and 15 bases lay between the germline ends. The CDR3 consists of 15 residues. A modified ARM-PCR protocol with three rounds of nested PCR amplified TCRbeta. TCRdb used MiXCR to reprocess the multiplex PCR reads, holding one entry per CDR3 protein. This table holds about 81,000 distinct CDR3 sequences, over 60% found once. As to this clonotype: The antigen is unknown.

The chain links TRBV4-1 to TRBJ2-7; TRBD1 or TRBD2 may be the D gene (5 bases each). The sequenced sample was lung tumor tissue. The receptor's source is a woman aged 40 to 50 with non-small cell lung cancer. The CDR3 loop is CASSQDEGTSIEQYF. The CDR3, as DNA: TGCGCCAGCAGCCAAGATGAGGGGACGTCCATCGAGCAGTACTTC.